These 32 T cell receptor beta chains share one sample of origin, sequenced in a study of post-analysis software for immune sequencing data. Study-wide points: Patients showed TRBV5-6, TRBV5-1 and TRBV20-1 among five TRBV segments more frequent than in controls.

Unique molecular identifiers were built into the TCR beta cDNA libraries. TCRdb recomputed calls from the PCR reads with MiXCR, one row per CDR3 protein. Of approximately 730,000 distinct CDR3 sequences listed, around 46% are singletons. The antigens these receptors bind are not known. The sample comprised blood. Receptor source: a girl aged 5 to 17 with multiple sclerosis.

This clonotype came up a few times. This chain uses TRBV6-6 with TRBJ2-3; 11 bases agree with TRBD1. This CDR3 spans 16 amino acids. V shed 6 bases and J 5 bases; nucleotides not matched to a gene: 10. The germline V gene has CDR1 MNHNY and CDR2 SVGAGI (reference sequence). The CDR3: CASRRSGQGVGDTQYF. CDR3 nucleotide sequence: TGTGCCAGCAGGCGCTCGGGACAGGGGGTAGGAGATACGCAGTATTTT.

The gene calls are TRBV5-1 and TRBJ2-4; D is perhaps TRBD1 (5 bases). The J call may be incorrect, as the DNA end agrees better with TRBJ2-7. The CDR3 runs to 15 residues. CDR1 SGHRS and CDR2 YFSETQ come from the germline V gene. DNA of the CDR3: TGCGCCAGCAGCTTGGCCGGCACAGGCCAATACGAGCAGTACTTC. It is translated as CASSLAGTGQYEQYF.

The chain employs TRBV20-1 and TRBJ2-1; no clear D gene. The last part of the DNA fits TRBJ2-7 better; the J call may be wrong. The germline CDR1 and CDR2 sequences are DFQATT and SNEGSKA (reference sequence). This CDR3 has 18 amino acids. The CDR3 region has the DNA TGCAGTGCTAGAGATGACGGCCGCGCCGGGTCCCTCGAGTACGAGCAGTACTTC. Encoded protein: CSARDDGRAGSLEYEQYF.

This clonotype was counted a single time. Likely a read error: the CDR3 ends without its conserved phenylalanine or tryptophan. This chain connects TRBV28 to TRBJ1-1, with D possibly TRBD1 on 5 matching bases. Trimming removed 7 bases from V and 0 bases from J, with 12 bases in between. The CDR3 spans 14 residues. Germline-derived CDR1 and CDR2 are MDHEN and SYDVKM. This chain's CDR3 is CASKGTGVNTEAFC. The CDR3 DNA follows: TGTGCCAGCAAGGGTACAGGAGTGAACACTGAAGCTTTCTGT.

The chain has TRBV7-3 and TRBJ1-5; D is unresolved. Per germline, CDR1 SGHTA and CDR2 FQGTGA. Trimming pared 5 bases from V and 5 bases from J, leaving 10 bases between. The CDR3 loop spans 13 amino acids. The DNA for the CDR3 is TGTGCCAGCAGCCCTCGGGATCATCAGCCCCAGCATTTT. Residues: CASSPRDHQPQHF. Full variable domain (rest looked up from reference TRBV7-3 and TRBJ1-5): GAGVSQTPSNKVTEKGKYVELRCDPISGHTALYWYRQSLGQGPEFLIYFQGTGAADDSGLPNDRFFAVRPEGSVSTLKIQRTERGDSAVYLCASSPRDHQPQHFGDGTRLSIL.

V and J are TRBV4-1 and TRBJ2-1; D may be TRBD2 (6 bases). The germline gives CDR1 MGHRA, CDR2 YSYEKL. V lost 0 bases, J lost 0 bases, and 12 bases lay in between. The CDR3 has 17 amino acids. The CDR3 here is CASSQDFGGSSYNEQFF. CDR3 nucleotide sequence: TGCGCCAGCAGCCAAGATTTTGGGGGGAGCTCCTACAATGAGCAGTTCTTC.

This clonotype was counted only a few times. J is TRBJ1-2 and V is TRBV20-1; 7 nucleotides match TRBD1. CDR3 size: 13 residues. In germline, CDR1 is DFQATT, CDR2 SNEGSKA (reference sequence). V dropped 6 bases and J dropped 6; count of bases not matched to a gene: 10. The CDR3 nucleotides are TGCAGTGCCGAGCCCGAGGGGGCGGATGGCTACACCTTC. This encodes CSAEPEGADGYTF.

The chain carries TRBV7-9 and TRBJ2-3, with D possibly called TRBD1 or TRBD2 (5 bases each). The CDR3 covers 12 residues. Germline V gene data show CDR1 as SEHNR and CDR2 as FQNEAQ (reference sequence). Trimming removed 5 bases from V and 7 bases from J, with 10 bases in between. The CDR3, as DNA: TGTGCCAGCAGCCAGCAGGGACATACGCAGTATTTT. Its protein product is CASSQQGHTQYF.

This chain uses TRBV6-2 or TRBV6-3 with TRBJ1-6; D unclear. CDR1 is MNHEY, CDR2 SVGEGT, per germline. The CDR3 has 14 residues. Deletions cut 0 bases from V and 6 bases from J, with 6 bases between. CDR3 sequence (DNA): TGTGCCAGCAGTTACTCGGGCCTTAATTCACCCCTCCACTTT. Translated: CASSYSGLNSPLHF.

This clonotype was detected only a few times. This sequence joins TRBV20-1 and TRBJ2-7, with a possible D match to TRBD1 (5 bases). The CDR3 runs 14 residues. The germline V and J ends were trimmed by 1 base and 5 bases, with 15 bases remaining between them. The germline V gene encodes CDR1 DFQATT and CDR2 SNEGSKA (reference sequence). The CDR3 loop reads CSARGQGISHEQYF. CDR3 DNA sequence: TGCAGTGCTAGAGGTCAGGGCATTTCCCACGAGCAGTACTTC.

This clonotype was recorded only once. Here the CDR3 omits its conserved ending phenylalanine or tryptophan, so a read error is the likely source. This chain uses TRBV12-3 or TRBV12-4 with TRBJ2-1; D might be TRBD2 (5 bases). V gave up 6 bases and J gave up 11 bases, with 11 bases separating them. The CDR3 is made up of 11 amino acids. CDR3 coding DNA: TGTGCCAGCAGCTCACTAGGACAGCAGTTCTGC. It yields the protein CASSSLGQQFC.

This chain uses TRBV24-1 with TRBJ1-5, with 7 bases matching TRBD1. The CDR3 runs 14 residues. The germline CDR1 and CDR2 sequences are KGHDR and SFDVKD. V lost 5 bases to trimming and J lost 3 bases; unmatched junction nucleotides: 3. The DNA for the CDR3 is TGTGCCACCAGTGCAGGGGGTATCAATCAGCCCCAGCATTTT. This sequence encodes CATSAGGINQPQHF.

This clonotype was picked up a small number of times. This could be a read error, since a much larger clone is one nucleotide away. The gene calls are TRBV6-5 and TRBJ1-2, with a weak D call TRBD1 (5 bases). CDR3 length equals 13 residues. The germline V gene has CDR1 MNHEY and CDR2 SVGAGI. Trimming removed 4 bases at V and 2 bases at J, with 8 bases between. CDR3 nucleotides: TGTGCCAGCAGTTTACAGGAAAACTATGGCTACACCTTC. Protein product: CASSLQENYGYTF.

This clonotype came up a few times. The CDR3 DNA sequence: TGTGCCAGCAGTTCTACACCCTCTAGCGGGAGTAGCCGGTACGAGCAGTACTTC. It yields the protein CASSSTPSSGSSRYEQYF. The chain combines TRBV12-3 or TRBV12-4 with TRBJ2-7, with 10 nucleotides matching TRBD2. Germline trimming cut 4 bases from V and 4 bases from J; bases unmatched to any gene: 16. The CDR3 is 18 amino acids.

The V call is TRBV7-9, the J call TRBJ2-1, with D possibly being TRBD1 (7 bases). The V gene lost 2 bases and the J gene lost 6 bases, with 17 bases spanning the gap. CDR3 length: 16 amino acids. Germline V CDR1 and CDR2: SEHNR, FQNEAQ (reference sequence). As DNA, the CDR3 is TGTGCCAGCAGCTTAAACGGTGCAGGGGGGACCAATGAGCAGTTCTTC. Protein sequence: CASSLNGAGGTNEQFF. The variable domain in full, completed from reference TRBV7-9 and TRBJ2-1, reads DTGVSQNPRHKITKRGQNVTFRCDPISEHNRLYWYRQTLGQGPEFLTYFQNEAQLEKSRLLSDRFSAERPKGSFSTLEIQRTEQGDSAMYLCASSLNGAGGTNEQFFGPGTRLTVL.

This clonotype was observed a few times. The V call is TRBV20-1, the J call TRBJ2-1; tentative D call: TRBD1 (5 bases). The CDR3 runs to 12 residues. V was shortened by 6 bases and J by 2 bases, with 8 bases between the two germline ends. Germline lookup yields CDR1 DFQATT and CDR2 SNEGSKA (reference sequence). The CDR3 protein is CSAATAYNEQFF. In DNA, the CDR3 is TGCAGTGCAGCGACAGCCTACAATGAGCAGTTCTTC.

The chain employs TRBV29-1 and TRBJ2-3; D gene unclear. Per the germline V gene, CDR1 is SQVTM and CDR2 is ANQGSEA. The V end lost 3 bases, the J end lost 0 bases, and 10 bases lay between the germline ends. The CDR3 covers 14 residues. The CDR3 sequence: CSVDVQTSTDTQYF. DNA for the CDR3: TGCAGCGTTGACGTACAGACTAGCACAGATACGCAGTATTTT.

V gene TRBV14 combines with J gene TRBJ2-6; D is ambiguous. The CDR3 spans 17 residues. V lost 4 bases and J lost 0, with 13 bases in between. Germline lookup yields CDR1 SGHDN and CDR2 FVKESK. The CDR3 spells CASSLVLSNSGANVLTF. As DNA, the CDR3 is TGTGCCAGCAGCCTGGTGCTCAGCAACTCTGGGGCCAACGTCCTGACTTTC.

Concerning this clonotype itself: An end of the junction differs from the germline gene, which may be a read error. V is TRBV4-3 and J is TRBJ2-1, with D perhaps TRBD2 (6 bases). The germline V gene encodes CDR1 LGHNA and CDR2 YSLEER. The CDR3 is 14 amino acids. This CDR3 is CASGQDTSRSEQFF. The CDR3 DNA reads TGCGCCAGCGGCCAAGATACTAGCAGGAGTGAGCAGTTCTTC.

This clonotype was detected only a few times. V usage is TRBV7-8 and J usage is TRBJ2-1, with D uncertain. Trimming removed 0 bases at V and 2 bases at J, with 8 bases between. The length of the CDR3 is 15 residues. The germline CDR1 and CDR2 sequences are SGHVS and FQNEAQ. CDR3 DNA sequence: TGTGCCAGCAGCTTAGCGGGGTATACCTACAATGAGCAGTTCTTC. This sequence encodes CASSLAGYTYNEQFF.

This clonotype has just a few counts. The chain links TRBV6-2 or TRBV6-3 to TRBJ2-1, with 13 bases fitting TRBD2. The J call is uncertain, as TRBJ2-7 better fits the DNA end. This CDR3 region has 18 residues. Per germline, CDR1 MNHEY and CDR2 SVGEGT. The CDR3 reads CASSYILAGGQFYNEQYF. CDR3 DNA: TGTGCCAGCAGTTACATACTAGCGGGAGGGCAATTTTACAATGAGCAGTACTTC.

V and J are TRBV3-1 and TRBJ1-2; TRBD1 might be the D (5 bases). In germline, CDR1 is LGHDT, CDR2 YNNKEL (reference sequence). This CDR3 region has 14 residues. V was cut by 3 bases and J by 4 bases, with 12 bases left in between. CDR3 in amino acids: CASSQTGEVYGYTF. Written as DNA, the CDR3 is TGTGCCAGCAGCCAGACGGGGGAGGTCTATGGCTACACCTTC.

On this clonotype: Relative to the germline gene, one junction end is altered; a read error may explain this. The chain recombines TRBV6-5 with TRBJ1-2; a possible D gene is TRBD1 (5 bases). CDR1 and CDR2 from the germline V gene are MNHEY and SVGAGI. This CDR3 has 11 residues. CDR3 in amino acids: CASLGPSGYIF. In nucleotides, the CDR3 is TGTGCCAGCCTGGGGCCATCCGGCTACATCTTC.

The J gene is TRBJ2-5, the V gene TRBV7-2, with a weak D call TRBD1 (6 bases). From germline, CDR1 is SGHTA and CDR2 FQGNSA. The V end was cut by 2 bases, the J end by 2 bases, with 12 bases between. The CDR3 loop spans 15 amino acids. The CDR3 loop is CASSLTGQGQETQYF. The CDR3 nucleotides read TGTGCCAGCAGCTTAACAGGGCAGGGGCAAGAGACCCAGTACTTC.

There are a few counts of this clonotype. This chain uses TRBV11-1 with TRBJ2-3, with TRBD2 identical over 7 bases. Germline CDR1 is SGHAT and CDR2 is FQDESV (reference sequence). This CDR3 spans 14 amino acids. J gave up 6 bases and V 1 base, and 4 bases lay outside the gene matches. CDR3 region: CASSLGLAWDTQYF. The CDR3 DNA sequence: TGTGCCAGCAGCTTAGGACTAGCATGGGATACGCAGTATTTT.

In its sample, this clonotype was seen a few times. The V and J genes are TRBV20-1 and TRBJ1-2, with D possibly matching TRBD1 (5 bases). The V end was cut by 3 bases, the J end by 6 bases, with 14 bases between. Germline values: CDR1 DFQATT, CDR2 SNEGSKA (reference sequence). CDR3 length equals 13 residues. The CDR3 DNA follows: TGCAGTGCTAGGCCCATCGGGACCCATGGCTACACCTTC. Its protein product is CSARPIGTHGYTF.

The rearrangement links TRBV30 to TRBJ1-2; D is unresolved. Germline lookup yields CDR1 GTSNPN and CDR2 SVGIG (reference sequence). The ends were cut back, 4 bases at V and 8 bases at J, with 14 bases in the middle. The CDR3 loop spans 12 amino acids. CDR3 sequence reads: CAWIQGGIGYTF. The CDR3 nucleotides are TGTGCCTGGATTCAAGGAGGGATCGGCTACACCTTC.

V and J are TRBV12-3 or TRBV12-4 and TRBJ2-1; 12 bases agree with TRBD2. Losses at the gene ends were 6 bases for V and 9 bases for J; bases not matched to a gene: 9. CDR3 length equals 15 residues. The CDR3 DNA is TGTGCCAGCAGCACGAGACTAGCGGGAGCCGGTGAGCAGTTCTTC. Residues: CASSTRLAGAGEQFF.

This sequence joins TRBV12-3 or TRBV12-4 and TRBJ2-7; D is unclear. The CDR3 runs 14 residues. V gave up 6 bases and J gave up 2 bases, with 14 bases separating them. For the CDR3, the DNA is TGTGCCAGCAGCCCCTCGGGTTTAACCTACGAGCAGTACTTC. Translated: CASSPSGLTYEQYF.

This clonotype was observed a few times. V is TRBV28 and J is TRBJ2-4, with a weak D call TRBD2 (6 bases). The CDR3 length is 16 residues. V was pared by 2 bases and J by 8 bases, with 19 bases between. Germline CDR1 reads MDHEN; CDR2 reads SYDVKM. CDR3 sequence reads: CASSLPLSGPGDIQYF. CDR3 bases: TGTGCCAGCAGTTTACCTCTTAGCGGACCTGGTGACATTCAGTACTTC.

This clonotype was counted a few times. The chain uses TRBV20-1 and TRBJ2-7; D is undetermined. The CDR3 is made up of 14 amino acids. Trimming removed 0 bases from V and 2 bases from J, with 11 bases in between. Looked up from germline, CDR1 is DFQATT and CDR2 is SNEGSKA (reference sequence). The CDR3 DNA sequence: TGCAGTGCTAGAGATGACGCGAAGACCTACGAGCAGTACTTC. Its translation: CSARDDAKTYEQYF.

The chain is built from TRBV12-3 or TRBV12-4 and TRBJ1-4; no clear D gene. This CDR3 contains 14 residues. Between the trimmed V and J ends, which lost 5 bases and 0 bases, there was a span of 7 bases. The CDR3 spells CASSPQATNEKLFF. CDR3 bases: TGTGCCAGCAGTCCCCAAGCAACTAATGAAAAACTGTTTTTT.